The next 25 T cell receptor beta chains were all read from a single sample in a study of identical twins (dated by TCRdb to the mid-2010s). Libraries came from 5' RACE. Sequencer: Illumina HiSeq 2000. The public reads were reanalyzed by TCRdb: fastp trimming at Q25, MiXCR alignment, in-frame beta chains only. Records with the same CDR3 protein are collapsed into one entry carrying the most frequent genes and DNA. In this sample the table shows hundreds of thousands of distinct CDR3 sequences, less than 25% of which occur a single time. The top ten clonotypes cover over 4% of the sample. These data also formed part of another study, on T cells expressing NK-cell markers.

Material for sequencing was PBMCs. The origin of the receptors is a young woman in good health.

This clonotype has just a few counts. The chain links TRBV6-1 to TRBJ2-4, with TRBD1 matching 10 bases. This CDR3 comprises 15 residues. J was trimmed by 6 bases and V by 3 bases; bases with no gene match: 5. Germline CDR1 reads MNHNS; CDR2 reads SASEGT. In DNA form, the CDR3 reads TGTGCCAGCAGTGAGGGACAGGGGCTGGGAAACATTCAGTACTTC. Translated: CASSEGQGLGNIQYF.

In its sample, this clonotype was seen a few times. The rearrangement uses TRBV27 and TRBJ2-1; 9 bases match TRBD1. The ends lost 8 bases at V and 9 bases at J; junction bases unmatched: 5. The CDR3 covers 12 residues. Germline loops: CDR1 MNHEY, CDR2 SMNVEV (reference sequence). CDR3 nucleotide sequence: TGTGCCAGCCTCGGACAGGGGATTGAGCAGTTCTTC. Protein product: CASLGQGIEQFF.

A few counts support this clonotype. J is TRBJ1-2 and V is TRBV6-5; 10 bases fit TRBD1. From germline, CDR1 is MNHEY and CDR2 SVGAGI. The junction had 12 bases not matched to a gene; V was cut back by 2 bases and J by 0 bases. The CDR3 loop spans 19 amino acids. The chain's CDR3 is CASSYTAGTGAPTNYGYTF. DNA of the CDR3: TGTGCCAGCAGTTACACAGCCGGGACAGGGGCACCCACTAACTATGGCTACACCTTC.

The chain recombines TRBV5-5 with TRBJ2-2; 9 nucleotides line up with TRBD1. The CDR3 runs to 17 residues. V lost 0 bases to trimming and J lost 8 bases; unmatched junction nucleotides: 11. CDR1 is SGHKS and CDR2 is YYEKEE in the germline V gene (reference sequence). The CDR3 DNA sequence: TGTGCCAGCAGCTTGGCCCCGGGACAGGGACTACCGGGGGAGCTGTTTTTT. Translation gives CASSLAPGQGLPGELFF. The variable domain in full, with the rest retrieved from reference TRBV5-5 and TRBJ2-2, is DAGVTQSPTHLIKTRGQQVTLRCSPISGHKSVSWYQQVLGQGPQFIFQYYEKEERGRGNFPDRFSARQFPNYSSELNVNALLLGDSALYLCASSLAPGQGLPGELFFGEGSRLTVL.

This clonotype was detected ten times or more. This sequence joins TRBV27 and TRBJ1-1; D possibly corresponds to TRBD1 (5 bases). V lost 6 bases, J lost 5 bases, and 19 bases lay in between. The CDR3 has 15 amino acids. Germline V gene data show CDR1 as MNHEY and CDR2 as SMNVEV (reference sequence). The DNA for the CDR3 is TGTGCCAGCAGCCCCTTTCGAAAGGGGAGAACTGAAGCTTTCTTT. Residues: CASSPFRKGRTEAFF.

This clonotype was recorded only once. CDR3 region: CAISEGSGVEKLFF. The CDR3 region has the DNA TGTGCCATCAGTGAAGGCAGCGGGGTTGAAAAACTGTTTTTT. The J gene is TRBJ1-4, the V gene TRBV10-3; no clear D. Trimming left V 3 bases short and J 7 bases short, with 12 bases between. Germline lookup yields CDR1 ENHRY and CDR2 SYGVKD. This CDR3 contains 14 residues.

V and J are TRBV29-1 and TRBJ2-1, with D perhaps matching TRBD2 (6 bases). The CDR3 length is 12 residues. Trimming cost V 4 bases and J 6 bases, with 10 bases left between them. Germline CDR1 and CDR2: SQVTM and ANQGSEA. CDR3 nucleotides: TGCAGCGTTGGGGTGGGGGGCAATGAGCAGTTCTTC. This codes for CSVGVGGNEQFF.

The genes are TRBV28 and TRBJ2-7, with D tentatively TRBD2 (6 bases). CDR1 and CDR2 from the germline V gene are MDHEN and SYDVKM. CDR3 length: 15 residues. Between the trimmed V and J ends, which lost 6 bases and 7 bases, there was a span of 22 bases. CDR3 region: CASRPPPTRVGEQYF. As DNA, the CDR3 is TGTGCCAGCAGGCCGCCGCCGACTAGAGTAGGGGAGCAGTACTTC.

This clonotype occurred a few times. The V call is TRBV4-3, the J call TRBJ2-1; 14 positions match TRBD2. V shed 4 bases, J shed 8 bases, and the junction held 10 bases outside the gene matches. The CDR3 is made up of 17 amino acids. Per the germline V gene, CDR1 is LGHNA and CDR2 is YSLEER. The DNA of the CDR3 is TGCGCCAGCAGCCCAACACACAGGACTAGCGGGAGGTATGAGCAGTTCTTC. Amino acid sequence: CASSPTHRTSGRYEQFF.

This clonotype was seen more than once but under ten times. The CDR3 nucleotides read TGTGCCAGCAGCTTAAATGGGGCGAAAGAGACCCAGTACTTC. Translated: CASSLNGAKETQYF. This chain links TRBV7-2 with TRBJ2-5, with TRBD1 as a possible D gene (5 bases). Trimming removed 2 bases from V and 3 bases from J, with 10 bases in between. Germline V lookup: CDR1 SGHTA, CDR2 FQGNSA. This CDR3 is 14 amino acids long.

As regards this clonotype: The junction does not match germline at one end; this may be a read error. The chain employs TRBV7-7 and TRBJ1-5, with D possibly being TRBD1 (5 bases). The CDR3 loop spans 16 amino acids. Germline V gene lookup returns CDR1 SSHAT and CDR2 FNYEAQ (reference sequence). CDR3 coding DNA: TGTGCTAGCAGCCATATCAGGGTTGAGGGCAATCAGCCCCAGCATTTT. It encodes CASSHIRVEGNQPQHF. Full variable domain (outside the CDR3, taken from reference TRBV7-7 and TRBJ1-5): GAGVSQSPRYKVTKRGQDVTLRCDPISSHATLYWYQQALGQGPEFLTYFNYEAQPDKSGLPSDRFSAERPEGSISTLTIQRTEQRDSAMYRCASSHIRVEGNQPQHFGDGTRLSIL.

This clonotype came up a few times. The V call is TRBV12-3 or TRBV12-4, the J call TRBJ2-5; possibly TRBD2 for D (6 bases). V dropped 0 bases and J dropped 5 bases, with 10 bases sitting between them. There are 14 residues in the CDR3. CDR3 sequence reads: CASSLAEGLETQYF. The DNA for the CDR3 is TGTGCCAGCAGTTTAGCGGAGGGCCTTGAGACCCAGTACTTC.

This clonotype was picked up many times. This sequence joins TRBV20-1 and TRBJ2-7, with D perhaps TRBD1 (5 bases). Germline V gene sequence: CDR1 DFQATT, CDR2 SNEGSKA (reference sequence). The CDR3 runs 13 residues. Trimming took 3 bases from V and 6 from J, leaving 15 bases between them. DNA for the CDR3: TGCAGTGCTAGGTTTAACAGGCTTGGCGAGCAGTACTTC. Encoded protein: CSARFNRLGEQYF.

The chain combines TRBV4-3 with TRBJ2-1; no reliable D call. The length of the CDR3 is 15 residues. Germline CDR1 is LGHNA and CDR2 is YSLEER. Trimming removed 3 bases at V and 0 bases at J, with 9 bases between. The CDR3 DNA reads TGCGCCAGCAGCCAGGAGCGATACTCCTACAATGAGCAGTTCTTC. Protein sequence: CASSQERYSYNEQFF.

The rearrangement uses TRBV12-3 or TRBV12-4 and TRBJ1-6; D gene uncertain. The CDR3 runs 12 residues. V shed 6 bases and J shed 14 bases, with 14 bases lying between them. Here the CDR3 DNA reads TGTGCCAGCAGCTATCATAGCGGGTCCCTCCACTTT. Translating it yields CASSYHSGSLHF.

The chain combines TRBV24-1 with TRBJ2-1, with TRBD2 identical over 12 bases. J lost 4 bases, V lost 2 bases, and 8 bases had no gene match. The CDR3 runs to 18 residues. Germline loops: CDR1 KGHDR, CDR2 SFDVKD. The CDR3 region has the DNA TGTGCCACCAGTGATTCCACTAGCGGGGGGAATTTATACAATGAGCAGTTCTTC. Its translation is CATSDSTSGGNLYNEQFF.

A remark on this clonotype: At one end, the junction sequence differs from germline, possibly due to a read error. The V gene is TRBV7-9, the J gene TRBJ2-1; a possible D gene is TRBD2 (6 bases). This CDR3 comprises 15 residues. Germline CDR1 reads SEHNR; CDR2 reads FQNEAQ (reference sequence). CDR3 region: CASSLAFRLGHEQFF. The CDR3, as DNA: TGTGCCAGCAGCTTAGCGTTTAGACTAGGCCATGAGCAGTTTTTC.

The chain links TRBV5-1 to TRBJ2-1; 7 bases are shared with TRBD2. V lost 7 bases to trimming and J lost 0 bases; unmatched junction nucleotides: 10. Germline CDR1 is SGHRS and CDR2 is YFSETQ. CDR3 size: 16 residues. CDR3 sequence reads: CASVKGGALSYNEQFF. The CDR3 region has the DNA TGCGCCAGCGTAAAGGGAGGGGCCCTCTCCTACAATGAGCAGTTCTTC.

This clonotype was recorded a few times. The chain recombines TRBV27 with TRBJ2-7, with D tentatively TRBD1 or TRBD2 (5 bases each). The V gene lost 6 bases and the J gene lost 5 bases, with 17 bases spanning the gap. CDR1 is MNHEY, CDR2 SMNVEV, per germline (reference sequence). This CDR3 contains 14 residues. The CDR3 DNA reads TGTGCCAGCAGGAGGGGTAATAAGTGGAACGAGCAGTACTTC. Amino acids: CASRRGNKWNEQYF.

This chain joins TRBV5-1 and TRBJ2-1, with D unresolved. The CDR3 runs 12 residues. Trimming cost V 2 bases and J 6 bases, with 6 bases left between them. The germline gives CDR1 SGHRS, CDR2 YFSETQ. The DNA of the CDR3 is TGCGCCAGCAGCTTCAACTTCAATGAGCAGTTCTTC. It specifies CASSFNFNEQFF. Using reference TRBV5-1 and TRBJ2-1 for the parts outside the CDR3, the full variable domain is KAGVTQTPRYLIKTRGQQVTLSCSPISGHRSVSWYQQTPGQGLQFLFEYFSETQRNKGNFPGRFSGRQFSNSRSEMNVSTLELGDSALYLCASSFNFNEQFFGPGTRLTVL.

V usage is TRBV15 and J usage is TRBJ2-5; D remains unclear. Germline V gene lookup returns CDR1 LNHNV and CDR2 YYDKDF (reference sequence). The CDR3 is made up of 13 amino acids. Trimming left V 0 bases short and J 5 bases short, with 7 bases between. This CDR3 is CATSRDRVETQYF. CDR3 nucleotide sequence: TGTGCCACCAGCAGAGATCGGGTGGAGACCCAGTACTTC.

The chain joins TRBV20-1 to TRBJ2-3, with D unresolved. V was trimmed by 5 bases and J by 0 bases, leaving 12 bases between them. The CDR3 loop spans 14 amino acids. The germline V gene has CDR1 DFQATT and CDR2 SNEGSKA (reference sequence). The CDR3 DNA follows: TGCAGTGCTGACCGAGGATCTAGCACAGATACGCAGTATTTT. This codes for CSADRGSSTDTQYF.

This clonotype was seen at least ten times. The CDR3 bases are TGCAGTGCTAGAGATCCAGACACTGAAGCTTTCTTT. Translated: CSARDPDTEAFF. V and J are TRBV20-1 and TRBJ1-1; D remains ambiguous. The CDR3 length is 12 residues. The V and J ends lost 0 bases and 3 bases respectively, with 5 bases between them. Germline V gene data show CDR1 as DFQATT and CDR2 as SNEGSKA (reference sequence).

This clonotype was recorded a few times. The chain uses TRBV12-3 or TRBV12-4 and TRBJ2-7; 9 bases are shared with TRBD2. V was pared by 3 bases and J by 7 bases, with 4 bases of the junction left unmatched. The CDR3 is 13 residues long. CDR3 DNA sequence: TGTGCCAGCAGTTTTGCGGGGGGGAAGGAGCAGTACTTC. Translation: CASSFAGGKEQYF.

The V call is TRBV10-3, the J call TRBJ1-1; D uncertain. This CDR3 contains 15 residues. V was shortened by 4 bases and J by 1 base, with 13 bases between the two germline ends. Looked up from germline, CDR1 is ENHRY and CDR2 is SYGVKD. CDR3 sequence reads: CAISAKEDGNTEAFF. In DNA, the CDR3 is TGTGCCATCAGTGCCAAGGAGGACGGGAACACTGAAGCTTTCTTT.